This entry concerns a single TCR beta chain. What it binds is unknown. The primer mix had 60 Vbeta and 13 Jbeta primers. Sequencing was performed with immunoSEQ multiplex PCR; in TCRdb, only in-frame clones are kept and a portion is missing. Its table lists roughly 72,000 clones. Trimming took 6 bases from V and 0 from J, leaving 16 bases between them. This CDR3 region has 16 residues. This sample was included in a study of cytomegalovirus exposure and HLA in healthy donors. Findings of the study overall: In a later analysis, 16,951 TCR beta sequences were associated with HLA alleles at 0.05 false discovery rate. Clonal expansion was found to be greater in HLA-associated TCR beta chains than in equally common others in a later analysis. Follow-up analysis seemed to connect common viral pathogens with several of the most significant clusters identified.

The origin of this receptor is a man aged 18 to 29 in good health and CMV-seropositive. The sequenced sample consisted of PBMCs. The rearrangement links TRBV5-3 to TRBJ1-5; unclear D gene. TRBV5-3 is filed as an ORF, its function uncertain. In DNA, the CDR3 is TGTGCCAGAACCTTCCGAGGCCCCCATAGCAATCAGCCCCAGCATTTT. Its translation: CARTFRGPHSNQPQHF.